The 2 T cell receptor beta chains below come from one sample, sequenced in a study of type 1 regulatory T cells. TCRdb reprocessed the reads with MiXCR, giving one entry per CDR3 protein. In the table there are 80,000 to 100,000 distinct CDR3 sequences, roughly 28% of which are singletons. Material: CD4+ T cells, either the whole sample or a sorted fraction (not recorded which). These receptors were obtained from a human donor in good health.

The rearrangement links TRBV28 to TRBJ2-7, with a possible D match to TRBD2 (6 bases). The V gene lost 7 bases and the J gene lost 5 bases, with 18 bases spanning the gap. The CDR3 has 14 residues. The V gene's germline CDR1 is MDHEN and CDR2 SYDVKM. The CDR3 DNA reads TGTGCCAGCAAAAATGGAGGAGGGGAAGACGAGCAGTACTTC. This translates into CASKNGGGEDEQYF.

The CDR3 loop is CASYTGAAKNIQYF. In nucleotides, the CDR3 is TGTGCCAGCTACACAGGGGCGGCCAAAAACATTCAGTACTTC. This sequence joins TRBV6-1 and TRBJ2-4; 7 bases line up with TRBD1. The CDR3 is 14 amino acids. Germline V CDR1 and CDR2: MNHNS, SASEGT. V dropped 8 bases and J dropped 1; count of bases not matched to a gene: 5.